This T cell receptor (beta chain) was documented in a study of blood T cell repertoires in COVID-19. This CDR3 contains 15 residues. Produced via immunoSEQ multiplex PCR; TCRdb's table is partial and in-frame only. The sample carries about 100,000 clones, approximately 90% recorded once. This sequence originates from a woman in her forties or fifties with COVID-19, enrolled during active disease. The V gene is TRBV21-1, the J gene TRBJ1-4; the table's D call TRBD1 went unverified against the DNA. TRBV21-1 is described as a pseudogene. Sequencing used peripheral blood. CDR3 in DNA: TGTGCCAGCAGCCGGGTGAGGGGGCGAGGAGAAAAACTGTTTTTT. This sequence encodes CASSRVRGRGEKLFF.